This is a list of T cell receptor beta chains from one sample in a study of cytomegalovirus exposure and HLA in healthy donors. Clones were read by immunoSEQ multiplex PCR, and TCRdb kept only the in-frame ones, dropping some. The profile shows 150,000 to 200,000 clones, roughly 77% of them singletons. Sequences were obtained from PBMCs. All receptors derive from a woman aged 45-59 years in good health and CMV-seronegative. CDR3s include the opening cysteine and the closing phenylalanine or tryptophan. A D gene is named only where the DNA matches it firmly. Rows may omit the clone size; those that give it use once, few, many or a size class.

>-|TRBD2|TRBV11-2|TRBJ2-2
CASSLGLAGGRTGELFF
TGTGCCAGCAGCTTAGGGTTAGCGGGAGGGCGGACCGGGGAGCTGTTTTTT
>-|TRBD1|TRBV12-5|TRBJ1-3
CASGRRDRGSGNTIYF
TGTGCTAGTGGTCGCCGGGACAGGGGGTCTGGAAACACCATATATTTT
>-|TRBD1|TRBV6-6|TRBJ1-4
CASSSGGTGGEKLFF
TGTGCCAGCAGTTCCGGCGGGACAGGTGGAGAAAAACTGTTTTTT
>-|TRBD1|TRBV18|TRBJ1-4
CASSSGTGYSGNEKLFF
TGTGCCAGCTCTTCCGGGACAGGGTATTCGGGTAATGAAAAACTGTTTTTT
>-|TRBD1|TRBV19|TRBJ1-6
CASSARTGNSYNSPLHF
TGTGCCAGTAGTGCTAGGACAGGGAATTCCTATAATTCACCCCTCCACTTT
>-|-|TRBV11-2|TRBJ2-7
CASSPQGYEQYF
TGTGCCAGCAGCCCTCAGGGATACGAGCAGTACTTC
>-|TRBD2|TRBV18|TRBJ2-5
CASSQPGLAGGKETQYF
TGTGCCAGCTCGCAACCGGGACTAGCGGGAGGGAAGGAGACCCAGTACTTC
>-|TRBD1|TRBV15|TRBJ2-5
CATSPRSGGSETQYF
TGTGCCACCAGCCCACGCTCAGGGGGAAGTGAGACCCAGTACTTC
>-|-|TRBV5-1|TRBJ2-3
CASSSKGLDTDTQYF
TGCGCCAGCAGCTCTAAGGGGCTAGACACAGATACGCAGTATTTT
>-|-|TRBV4-3|TRBJ2-6
CASSQDWRQRYSGANVLTF
TGCGCCAGCAGCCAAGATTGGCGACAGAGATACTCTGGGGCCAACGTCCTGACTTTC
>many|-|TRBV4-3|TRBJ1-2
CASSQDRGSYGYTF
TGCGCCAGCAGCCAAGACAGGGGAAGCTATGGCTACACCTTC
>once|-|TRBV19|TRBJ1-2
CASSTMTAGDGYTF
TGTGCCAGTAGTACTATGACAGCGGGAGATGGCTACACCTTC
>-|-|TRBV5-6|TRBJ2-3
CASSLRVTDTQYF
TGTGCCAGCAGCTTGAGAGTTACAGATACGCAGTATTTT
>-|-|TRBV7-3|TRBJ2-1
CASSLLPDYEGPGEQFF
TGTGCCAGCAGCTTACTCCCGGACTATGAGGGGCCGGGTGAGCAGTTCTTC
>-|-|TRBV7-9|TRBJ2-7
CASSSLGQGDSYEQYF
TGTGCCAGCAGCTCCCTGGGGCAGGGTGATTCCTACGAGCAGTACTTC
>-|-|TRBV4-1|TRBJ1-1
CASSQVTGWANTEAFF
TGCGCCAGCAGCCAAGTGACGGGGTGGGCGAACACTGAAGCTTTCTTT
>-|-|TRBV7-3|TRBJ1-1
CASSPDRGGRNTEAFF
TGTGCCAGCAGCCCCGATAGGGGTGGTAGGAACACTGAAGCTTTCTTT
>-|TRBD2|TRBV10-3|TRBJ2-1
CAISQTSGRSNEQFF
TGTGCCATCAGTCAGACTAGCGGGAGATCAAATGAGCAGTTCTTC
>-|-|TRBV7-9|TRBJ1-5
CSSSPGQKQPQHF
TGTTCCAGCAGCCCCGGTCAAAAGCAGCCCCAGCATTTT
>once|-|TRBV9|TRBJ2-3
CASSVLTDTQYF
TGTGCCAGCAGCGTCCTCACAGATACGCAGTATTTT
>-|-|TRBV5-6|TRBJ1-6
CASSASGGGSYNSPLHF
TGTGCCAGCAGCGCCAGCGGCGGGGGCTCCTATAATTCACCCCTCCACTTT
>-|TRBD2|TRBV13|TRBJ2-5
CASSRRGASGGETQYF
TGTGCCAGCAGCCGTAGAGGGGCTAGCGGGGGAGAGACCCAGTACTTC
>-|TRBD1|TRBV27|TRBJ1-1
CASSWDRDTEAFF
TGTGCCAGCAGTTGGGACAGGGACACTGAAGCTTTCTTT
>-|TRBD2|TRBV15|TRBJ2-2
CATSSLWTSGGNTGELFF
TGTGCCACCAGCAGTCTGTGGACTAGCGGGGGGAACACCGGGGAGCTGTTTTTT
>-|TRBD1|TRBV6-6|TRBJ2-2
CASRGTGGITGELFF
TGTGCCAGCAGGGGGACAGGGGGTATCACCGGGGAGCTGTTTTTT
>-|-|TRBV7-9|TRBJ1-5
CASSYGQNQPQHF
TGTGCCAGCAGCTACGGACAGAATCAGCCCCAGCATTTT
>-|TRBD1|TRBV7-2|TRBJ1-2
CASSLGQGARRSRSGYTF
TGTGCCAGCAGCTTAGGGCAGGGGGCGAGGCGCTCCAGGTCTGGCTACACCTTC
>-|TRBD1|TRBV30|TRBJ2-2
CAWGTGNTGELFF
TGTGCCTGGGGGACAGGGAACACCGGGGAGCTGTTTTTT
>-|TRBD1|TRBV2|TRBJ1-4
CASREDRVKEKLFF
TGTGCCAGCAGGGAAGACAGGGTTAAGGAAAAACTGTTTTTT
>-|TRBD1|TRBV29-1|TRBJ2-3
CSVDDRGIKDTQYF
TGCAGCGTTGACGACAGGGGTATAAAGGATACGCAGTATTTT
>once|-|TRBV6-1|TRBJ2-5
CASSAQRGQETQYF
TGTGCCAGCAGTGCCCAGAGGGGGCAAGAGACCCAGTACTTC
>-|TRBD1|TRBV11-2|TRBJ1-2
CASSFGRGRDYGYTF
TGTGCCAGCAGCTTCGGCAGGGGGCGTGACTATGGCTACACCTTC
>-|-|TRBV9|TRBJ2-5
CASSVEGGGETQYF
TGTGCCAGCAGCGTAGAAGGGGGGGGAGAGACCCAGTACTTC
>-|TRBD2|TRBV4-3|TRBJ2-1
CASSQASSSGNFEQFF
TGCGCCAGCAGCCAAGCGTCTTCTAGCGGGAATTTTGAGCAGTTCTTC
>-|-|TRBV7-9|TRBJ2-5
CASSFGETQYF
TGTGCCAGCAGCTTCGGAGAGACCCAGTACTTC
>-|-|TRBV9|TRBJ2-7
CASSPLGAGTYEQYF
TGTGCCAGCAGCCCCCTAGGGGCAGGAACCTACGAGCAGTACTTC